One sample yielded the 29 T cell receptor beta chains listed below, sequenced in a study of cytomegalovirus exposure and HLA in healthy donors. The PCR used 60 Vbeta and 13 Jbeta primers. Clones were read by immunoSEQ multiplex PCR, and TCRdb kept only the in-frame ones, dropping some. The sample carries about 120,000 clones, about 83% recorded once. The sample taken for sequencing was PBMCs. The receptors were sampled from a female donor in good health and CMV-seronegative.

The chain is built from TRBV29-1 and TRBJ2-3; TRBD1 matches at 10 bases. The CDR3 extends over 17 amino acids. V shed 1 base and J 5 bases; nucleotides not matched to a gene: 12. The germline gives CDR1 SQVTM, CDR2 ANQGSEA. In nucleotides, the CDR3 is TGCAGCGTTGAAGGGTTCCCCGGACAGGGGGAAAGAGATACGCAGTATTTT. This codes for CSVEGFPGQGERDTQYF.

V gene TRBV19 combines with J gene TRBJ1-2; 9 nucleotides agree with TRBD1. Germline V gives CDR1 LNHDA, CDR2 SQIVND (reference sequence). The CDR3 is made up of 14 amino acids. The trim removed 2 bases at V and 7 bases at J, leaving 5 bases unmatched. The CDR3 sequence: CASSIMKQGAGYTF. CDR3 sequence (DNA): TGTGCCAGTAGTATAATGAAACAGGGGGCTGGCTACACCTTC.

This chain uses TRBV7-8 with TRBJ1-1, with TRBD1 matching 9 bases. V shed 2 bases and J 0 bases; nucleotides not matched to a gene: 4. The length of the CDR3 is 16 residues. Per germline, CDR1 SGHVS and CDR2 FQNEAQ. The DNA for the CDR3 is TGTGCCAGCAGCTTATGGGGACAGGGAGTGAACACTGAAGCTTTCTTT. It codes for CASSLWGQGVNTEAFF. Complete variable domain (other parts from reference TRBV7-8 and TRBJ1-1): GAGVSQSPRYKVAKRGQDVALRCDPISGHVSLFWYQQALGQGPEFLTYFQNEAQLDKSGLPSDRFFAERPEGSVSTLKIQRTQQEDSAVYLCASSLWGQGVNTEAFFGQGTRLTVV.

The chain employs TRBV14 and TRBJ1-1, with 8 bases aligning to TRBD1. Per the germline V gene, CDR1 is SGHDN and CDR2 is FVKESK. V trimming: 2 bases; J trimming: 6 bases; junction bases outside the gene matches: 11. The CDR3 totals 16 residues. CDR3 in DNA: TGTGCCAGCAGCCAATTGTCGACAGGGGTAAGGTCTGAAGCTTTCTTT. This encodes CASSQLSTGVRSEAFF.

The chain is built from TRBV10-3 and TRBJ1-2; 10 bases are a match to TRBD1. The CDR3 covers 13 residues. Germline lookup yields CDR1 ENHRY and CDR2 SYGVKD. J lost 1 base, V lost 10 bases, and 3 bases had no gene match. CDR3 sequence: CATGQGDNYGYTF. The DNA of the CDR3 is TGTGCCACTGGACAGGGGGATAACTATGGCTACACCTTC.

This clone appeared a few times. The chain uses TRBV6-6 and TRBJ2-2; D ambiguous. With 0 bases removed from V and 6 bases from J, the gap between germline ends came to 8 bases. In germline, CDR1 is MNHNY, CDR2 SVGAGI (reference sequence). This CDR3 is 14 amino acids long. CDR3 in DNA: TGTGCCAGCAGTTACTCCCATGAGGCCGGGGAGCTGTTTTTT. The encoded protein is CASSYSHEAGELFF.

V is TRBV4-3 and J is TRBJ1-5; weak D call: TRBD1 (5 bases). CDR3 length equals 14 residues. Germline V CDR1 and CDR2: LGHNA, YSLEER. Trimming removed 0 bases from V and 6 bases from J, with 9 bases in between. The CDR3 DNA reads TGCGCCAGCAGCCAAGATTCGCAGGGTCAGCCCCAGCATTTT. As protein: CASSQDSQGQPQHF.

The J gene is TRBJ2-3, the V gene TRBV5-8, with 7 nucleotides matching TRBD1. Per germline, CDR1 SGHTS and CDR2 YDEGEE. The CDR3 totals 15 residues. V trimming: 2 bases; J trimming: 0 bases; junction bases outside the gene matches: 3. CDR3 in amino acids: CASSFEGASTDTQYF. The CDR3 DNA reads TGTGCCAGCAGCTTTGAGGGGGCAAGCACAGATACGCAGTATTTT.

This clone was counted a single time. The V call is TRBV7-2, the J call TRBJ2-5, with TRBD2 matching 9 bases. CDR1 and CDR2 (germline): SGHTA, FQGNSA. This CDR3 has 15 amino acids. V dropped 5 bases and J dropped 10; count of bases not matched to a gene: 14. CDR3 DNA sequence: TGTGCCAGCAGCGCCCGGACTAGCGATTTGATGGACCAGTACTTC. This encodes CASSARTSDLMDQYF. Full variable domain (rest looked up from reference TRBV7-2 and TRBJ2-5): GAGVSQSPSNKVTEKGKDVELRCDPISGHTALYWYRQSLGQGLEFLIYFQGNSAPDKSGLPSDRFSAERTGGSVSTLTIQRTQQEDSAVYLCASSARTSDLMDQYFGPGTRLLVL.

This clone has just a few counts. The chain links TRBV4-2 to TRBJ2-6; perhaps TRBD1 as D (5 bases). Trimming left V 1 base short and J 0 bases short, with 13 bases between. This CDR3 is built from 18 residues. Germline V gene lookup returns CDR1 LGHNA and CDR2 YNFKEQ. The CDR3 DNA reads TGTGCCAGCAGCCAAGGAGCGACAGAGTCCTCTGGGGCCAACGTCCTGACTTTC. Encoded protein: CASSQGATESSGANVLTF.

The chain carries TRBV12-5 and TRBJ2-5; 8 bases align to TRBD1. The J call could be wrong; TRBJ2-7 is a better fit for the DNA end. Germline CDR1 and CDR2: LGHNT and FRNRAP. The CDR3 consists of 13 residues. The CDR3: CASGTGGSYEQYF. CDR3 coding DNA: TGTGCTAGTGGTACAGGGGGCTCCTACGAGCAGTACTTC.

V is TRBV10-3 and J is TRBJ1-5; no firm D call. The length of the CDR3 is 14 residues. Trimming took off 6 bases at V and 1 base at J, with 10 bases between the two ends. Germline CDR1 and CDR2: ENHRY and SYGVKD. Here the CDR3 reads CAISREGSNQPQHF. The CDR3 DNA reads TGTGCCATCAGCCGAGAGGGAAGCAATCAGCCCCAGCATTTT.

The V gene is TRBV15, the J gene TRBJ1-5; D is uncertain. The CDR3 totals 15 residues. V lost 3 bases, J lost 3 bases, and 12 bases lay in between. The V gene's germline CDR1 is LNHNV and CDR2 YYDKDF (reference sequence). This CDR3 is CATSSGEGPNQPQHF. The CDR3 DNA follows: TGTGCCACCAGCAGTGGTGAGGGTCCCAATCAGCCCCAGCATTTT.

Only one count was recorded for this clone. The DNA of the CDR3 is TGTGCCACCGCTCTCGCGGGGGTTACCTACAATGAGCAGTTCTTC. This sequence encodes CATALAGVTYNEQFF. The J gene is TRBJ2-1, the V gene TRBV19; 7 nucleotides align to TRBD2. CDR3 length: 15 residues. Germline CDR1 LNHDA, CDR2 SQIVND (reference sequence). The V and J ends lost 10 bases and 2 bases, in that order; junction bases with no gene match: 11.

The chain couples TRBV4-2 to TRBJ2-3; the match to TRBD1 covers 7 bases. Germline V lookup: CDR1 LGHNA, CDR2 YNFKEQ. J lost 5 bases, V lost 4 bases, and 6 bases had no gene match. This CDR3 has 14 residues. The CDR3 here is CASSPGQVRDTQYF. The CDR3 bases are TGTGCCAGCAGCCCCGGACAGGTGAGAGATACGCAGTATTTT.

The CDR3 region is CASSPAIGSWGYTF. The CDR3 nucleotides are TGTGCCAGCAGCCCGGCGATCGGGTCGTGGGGCTACACCTTC. The chain combines TRBV7-9 with TRBJ1-2; D ambiguous. This CDR3 spans 14 amino acids. V gave up 5 bases and J gave up 8 bases, with 18 bases separating them. In germline, CDR1 is SEHNR, CDR2 FQNEAQ (reference sequence).

This clone was recorded once. This sequence joins TRBV6-1 and TRBJ2-2; the match to TRBD2 covers 8 bases. The CDR3 length is 17 residues. The germline V gene encodes CDR1 MNHNS and CDR2 SASEGT. V gave up 2 bases and J gave up 0 bases; unmatched junction bases: 5. CDR3 bases: TGTGCCAGCAGTGAATCGAGCGGGGGATCGAACACCGGGGAGCTGTTTTTT. Its translation is CASSESSGGSNTGELFF.

In its sample, this clone was seen once. The chain has TRBV7-2 and TRBJ2-7; weak D call: TRBD1 (6 bases). V dropped 1 base and J dropped 4 bases, with 14 bases sitting between them. The germline CDR1 and CDR2 sequences are SGHTA and FQGNSA. CDR3 length: 15 amino acids. CDR3 residues: CASSLVSPGEYEQYF. CDR3 nucleotide sequence: TGTGCCAGCAGCTTAGTCTCCCCAGGGGAGTACGAGCAGTACTTC. Together with reference TRBV7-2 and TRBJ2-7, the CDR3 gives the full variable domain: GAGVSQSPSNKVTEKGKDVELRCDPISGHTALYWYRQSLGQGLEFLIYFQGNSAPDKSGLPSDRFSAERTGGSVSTLTIQRTQQEDSAVYLCASSLVSPGEYEQYFGPGTRLTVT.

The V and J genes are TRBV6-5 and TRBJ1-1, with D hard to call. CDR3 size: 9 residues. V was shortened by 8 bases and J by 8 bases, with 6 bases between the two germline ends. Germline CDR1 reads MNHEY; CDR2 reads SVGAGI. CDR3 protein: CASSGEAFF. CDR3 bases: TGTGCCAGCTCGGGAGAAGCTTTCTTT.

The V call is TRBV11-2, the J call TRBJ2-5; the match to TRBD2 covers 9 bases. This CDR3 is built from 15 residues. Germline V CDR1 and CDR2: SGHAT, FQNNGV. Losses at the gene ends were 3 bases for V and 3 bases for J; bases not matched to a gene: 5. The CDR3 loop reads CASSFQRGAEETQYF. As DNA, the CDR3 is TGTGCCAGCAGCTTCCAGCGGGGGGCGGAAGAGACCCAGTACTTC.

The chain joins TRBV27 to TRBJ2-5; 10 bases align to TRBD1. The junction had 3 bases not matched to a gene; V was cut back by 0 bases and J by 5 bases. The V gene's germline CDR1 is MNHEY and CDR2 SMNVEV (reference sequence). The CDR3 runs to 15 residues. This chain's CDR3 is CASSLSRQGAETQYF. CDR3 bases: TGTGCCAGCAGTTTATCGAGACAGGGGGCGGAGACCCAGTACTTC.

This clone was observed a single time. A junction end diverges from the germline sequence, so it may reflect a read error. The V gene is TRBV7-7, the J gene TRBJ2-2; no clear D gene. Germline loops: CDR1 SSHAT, CDR2 FNYEAQ (reference sequence). CDR3 length: 13 amino acids. Written as DNA, the CDR3 is TGTGCTAGCAGCTTGCTCTCCGGCGGGGAGCTGTTTTTT. Protein product: CASSLLSGGELFF.

This chain connects TRBV18 to TRBJ1-2; D is undetermined. CDR1 and CDR2 from the germline V gene are KGHSH and LQKENI. CDR3 size: 16 residues. Between the trimmed V and J ends, which lost 2 bases and 3 bases, there was a span of 16 bases. The CDR3 DNA follows: TGTGCCAGCTCACCATTCCGGGCCCTCGGGGACTATGGCTACACCTTC. Amino acids: CASSPFRALGDYGYTF.

The gene calls are TRBV19 and TRBJ1-6; 8 bases map to TRBD1. The CDR3 is 16 amino acids. V shed 5 bases, J shed 7 bases, and the junction held 10 bases outside the gene matches. Germline CDR1 is LNHDA and CDR2 is SQIVND (reference sequence). The CDR3 protein is CASSQPQGANNSPLHF. The CDR3 DNA is TGTGCCAGTAGTCAGCCGCAGGGGGCCAACAATTCACCCCTCCACTTT.

The chain carries TRBV19 and TRBJ2-2; D may be TRBD2 (5 bases). Germline CDR1 is LNHDA and CDR2 is SQIVND (reference sequence). This CDR3 region has 14 residues. V dropped 4 bases and J dropped 2 bases, with 8 bases sitting between them. The CDR3 reads CASSSGRNTGELFF. DNA of the CDR3: TGTGCCAGTAGTAGTGGGAGAAACACCGGGGAGCTGTTTTTT.

The V call is TRBV6-5, the J call TRBJ1-5; D is possibly TRBD1 (5 bases). Germline loops: CDR1 MNHEY, CDR2 SVGAGI. V was shortened by 6 bases and J by 11 bases, with 11 bases between the two germline ends. The CDR3 has 11 residues. The CDR3 region has the DNA TGTGCCAGCAGCCTTCAGGGCACCCAGCATTTT. It yields the protein CASSLQGTQHF.

The rearrangement links TRBV14 to TRBJ2-7, with D possibly being TRBD1 (6 bases). Trimming took 2 bases from V and 4 from J, leaving 12 bases between them. The length of the CDR3 is 14 residues. Germline V gene sequence: CDR1 SGHDN, CDR2 FVKESK. The CDR3 spells CASSQTGFTYEQYF. The CDR3 DNA follows: TGTGCCAGCAGCCAAACAGGGTTTACATACGAGCAGTACTTC.

The chain uses TRBV30 and TRBJ1-6; D perhaps matches TRBD1 (5 bases). V was cut by 0 bases and J by 3 bases, with 9 bases left in between. Looked up from germline, CDR1 is GTSNPN and CDR2 is SVGIG (reference sequence). The CDR3 is made up of 15 amino acids. CDR3 sequence: CAWSVAGIYNSPLHF. The CDR3 nucleotides read TGTGCCTGGAGTGTTGCAGGGATCTATAATTCACCCCTCCACTTT.

The CDR3 DNA reads as TGCGCCAGCAGCTTGGGGGGGCGACAGGGCAAAAACATTCAGTACTTC. It translates to CASSLGGRQGKNIQYF. The chain combines TRBV5-1 with TRBJ2-4; TRBD1 aligns across 7 bases. The germline V gene encodes CDR1 SGHRS and CDR2 YFSETQ. This CDR3 contains 16 residues. V gave up 0 bases and J gave up 3 bases; unmatched junction bases: 6.